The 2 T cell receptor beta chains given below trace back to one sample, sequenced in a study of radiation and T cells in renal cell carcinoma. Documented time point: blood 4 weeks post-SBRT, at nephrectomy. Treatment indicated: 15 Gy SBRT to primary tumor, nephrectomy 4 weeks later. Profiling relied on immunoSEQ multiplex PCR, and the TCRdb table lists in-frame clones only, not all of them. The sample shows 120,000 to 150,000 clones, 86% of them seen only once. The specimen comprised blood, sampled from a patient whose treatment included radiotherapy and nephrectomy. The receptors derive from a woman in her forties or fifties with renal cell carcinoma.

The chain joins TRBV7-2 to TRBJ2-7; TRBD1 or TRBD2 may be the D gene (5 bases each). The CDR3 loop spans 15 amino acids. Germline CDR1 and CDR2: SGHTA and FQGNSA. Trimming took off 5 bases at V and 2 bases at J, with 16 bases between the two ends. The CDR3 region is CASSPSRGAPYEQYF. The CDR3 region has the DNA TGTGCCAGCAGCCCCTCCCGGGGCGCACCCTACGAGCAGTACTTC.

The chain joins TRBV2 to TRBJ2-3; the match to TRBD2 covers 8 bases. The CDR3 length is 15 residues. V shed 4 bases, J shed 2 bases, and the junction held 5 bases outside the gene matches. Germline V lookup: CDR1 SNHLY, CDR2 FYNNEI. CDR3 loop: CASSGLAGITDTQYF. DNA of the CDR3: TGTGCCAGCAGTGGTCTAGCGGGTATCACAGATACGCAGTATTTT. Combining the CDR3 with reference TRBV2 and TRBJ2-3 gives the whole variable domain EPEVTQTPSHQVTQMGQEVILRCVPISNHLYFYWYRQILGQKVEFLVSFYNNEISEKSEIFDDQFSVERPDGSNFTLKIRSTKLEDSAMYFCASSGLAGITDTQYFGPGTRLTVL.